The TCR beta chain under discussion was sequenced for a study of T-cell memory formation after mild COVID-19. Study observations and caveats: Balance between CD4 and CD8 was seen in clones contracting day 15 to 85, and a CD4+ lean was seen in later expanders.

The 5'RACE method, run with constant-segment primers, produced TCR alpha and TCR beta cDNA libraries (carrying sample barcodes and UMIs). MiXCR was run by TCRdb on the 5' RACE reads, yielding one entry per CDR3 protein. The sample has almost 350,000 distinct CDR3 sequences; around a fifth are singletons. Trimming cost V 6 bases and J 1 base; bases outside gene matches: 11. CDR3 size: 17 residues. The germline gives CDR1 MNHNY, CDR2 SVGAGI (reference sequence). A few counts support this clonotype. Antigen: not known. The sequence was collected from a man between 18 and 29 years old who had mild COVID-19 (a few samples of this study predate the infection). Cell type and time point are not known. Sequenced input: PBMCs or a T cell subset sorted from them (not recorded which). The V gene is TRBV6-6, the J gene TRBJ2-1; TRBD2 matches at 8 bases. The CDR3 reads CASSPDGAGVSYNEQFF. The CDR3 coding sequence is TGTGCCAGCAGCCCCGATGGAGCGGGGGTTTCCTACAATGAGCAGTTCTTC.